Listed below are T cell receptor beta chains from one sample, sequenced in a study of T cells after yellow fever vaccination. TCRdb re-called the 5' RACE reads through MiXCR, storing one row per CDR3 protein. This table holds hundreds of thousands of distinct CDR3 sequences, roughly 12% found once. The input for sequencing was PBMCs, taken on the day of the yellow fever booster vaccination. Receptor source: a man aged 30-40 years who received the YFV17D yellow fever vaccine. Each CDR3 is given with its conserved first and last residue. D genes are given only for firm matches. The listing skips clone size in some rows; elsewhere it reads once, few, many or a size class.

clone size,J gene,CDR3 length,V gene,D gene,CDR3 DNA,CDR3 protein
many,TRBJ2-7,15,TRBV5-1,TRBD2,TGCGCCAGCAGCGACCAGAGCGGGAGTATCCACGAGCAGTACTTC,CASSDQSGSIHEQYF
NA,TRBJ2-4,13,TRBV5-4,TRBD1,TGTGCCAGCAGCACGGACAGGGATAACATTCAGTACTTC,CASSTDRDNIQYF
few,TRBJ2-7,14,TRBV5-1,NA,TGCGCCAGCAGCGCAGGAGACAGGCTCTACGAGCAGTACTTC,CASSAGDRLYEQYF
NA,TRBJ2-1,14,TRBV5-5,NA,TGTGCCAGCAGCTCCCCCGGGACGAGCAATGAGCAGTTCTTC,CASSSPGTSNEQFF
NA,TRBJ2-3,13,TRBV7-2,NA,TGTGCCAGCAGCCCACAAACGGCGGGTACGCAGTATTTT,CASSPQTAGTQYF
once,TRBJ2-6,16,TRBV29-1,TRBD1,TGCAGCGTTGAAGGACAGGGAAGGACTGGGGCCAACGTCCTGACTTTC,CSVEGQGRTGANVLTF
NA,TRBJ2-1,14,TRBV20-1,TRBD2,TGCAGTGCTAGAAACCTAGCGGGAGATAATGAGCAGTTCTTC,CSARNLAGDNEQFF
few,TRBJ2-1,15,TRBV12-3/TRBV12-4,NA,TGTGCCAGCAGTCGCGGCAGGCGGTCGTACAATGAGCAGTTCTTC,CASSRGRRSYNEQFF
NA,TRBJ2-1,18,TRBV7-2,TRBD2,TGTGCCAGCAGCTTATCGGGGACTAGCGGGAGGACCTTCGGTGAGCAGTTCTTC,CASSLSGTSGRTFGEQFF
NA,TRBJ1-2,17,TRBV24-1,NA,TGTGCCACCAGTGATTTGACCCAGGGAGGGCTAGGCTATGGCTACACCTTC,CATSDLTQGGLGYGYTF
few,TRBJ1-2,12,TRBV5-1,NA,TGCGCCAGCAGCTTGGATAGGGACGGCTACACCTTC,CASSLDRDGYTF
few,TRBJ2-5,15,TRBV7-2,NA,TGTGCCAGCAGCGCGCAGGTAGCGGAACAAGAGACCCAGTACTTC,CASSAQVAEQETQYF
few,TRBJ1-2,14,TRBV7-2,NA,TGTGCCAGCAGCTTATCGACAGCAGTTTATGGCTACACCTTC,CASSLSTAVYGYTF
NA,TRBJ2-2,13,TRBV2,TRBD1,TGTGCCAGCAGGGGGACAGACACCGGGGAGCTGTTTTTT,CASRGTDTGELFF
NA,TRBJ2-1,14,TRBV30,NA,TGTGCCTGGCTGGACGGGAGCTCCTACAATGAGCAGTTCTTC,CAWLDGSSYNEQFF
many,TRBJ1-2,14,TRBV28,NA,TGTGCCAGCAGTTTTATTGGGGGCCCCTATGGCTACACCTTC,CASSFIGGPYGYTF
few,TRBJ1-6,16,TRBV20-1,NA,TGCAGTGCCCTGCTATCGGCGGGAGCCTATAATTCACCCCTCCACTTT,CSALLSAGAYNSPLHF
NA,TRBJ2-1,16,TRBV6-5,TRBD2,TGTGCCAGCAGTTACTCCCTAGCGGGGCGGAAGAATGAGCAGTTCTTC,CASSYSLAGRKNEQFF
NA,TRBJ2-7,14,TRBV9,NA,TGTGCCAGCAGCGTCGCCCCTGGGCGGGACGAGCAGTACTTC,CASSVAPGRDEQYF
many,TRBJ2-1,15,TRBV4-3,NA,TGCGCCAGCAGCCAACAAGGTGAAGTTCCCAATGAGCAGTTCTTC,CASSQQGEVPNEQFF
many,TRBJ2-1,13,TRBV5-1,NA,TGCGCCAGCAGCCCATGGGGAGACAATGAGCAGTTCTTC,CASSPWGDNEQFF
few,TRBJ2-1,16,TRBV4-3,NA,TGCGCCAGCAGCCAAGAGTTAGAACAGACCTACAATGAGCAGTTCTTC,CASSQELEQTYNEQFF
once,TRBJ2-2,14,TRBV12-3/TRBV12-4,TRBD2,TGTGCCAGCAGCATGGGGGGGGACACCGGGGAGCTGTTTTTT,CASSMGGDTGELFF
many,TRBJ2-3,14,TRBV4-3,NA,TGCGCCAGCAGTGGAAGAACTAGCACAGATACGCAGTATTTT,CASSGRTSTDTQYF
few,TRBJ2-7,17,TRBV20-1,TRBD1,TGCAGTGCTAGAGATCGGGACAGGGTGTGGGTCAGCCACGAGCAGTACTTC,CSARDRDRVWVSHEQYF
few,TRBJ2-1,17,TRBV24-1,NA,TGTGCCACCAGTGATCCCAGGGGCGGGGTGAAGGGCGGTGAGCAGTTCTTC,CATSDPRGGVKGGEQFF
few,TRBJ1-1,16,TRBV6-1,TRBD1,TGTGCCAGCAGGACACAGGGGTTCGGTAGGAACACTGAAGCTTTCTTT,CASRTQGFGRNTEAFF
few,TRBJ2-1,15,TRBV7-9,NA,TGTGCCAGCAGCTTAGCGATATTCTCCTACAATGAGCAGTTCTTC,CASSLAIFSYNEQFF
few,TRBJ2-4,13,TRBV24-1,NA,TGTGCCACCAGTGAACCGGGAAAAAACATTCAGTACTTC,CATSEPGKNIQYF
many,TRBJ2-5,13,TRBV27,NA,TGTGCCAGCAGTTTCGGAGTTACGGAGACCCAGTACTTC,CASSFGVTETQYF
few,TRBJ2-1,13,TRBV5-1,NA,TGCGCCAGCAGCTTGGGGTGGGAGCCTGAGCAGTTCTTC,CASSLGWEPEQFF
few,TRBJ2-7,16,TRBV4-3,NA,TGCGCCAGCAGCCCTTCCGGAACAGGCAATATCTACGAGCAGTACTTC,CASSPSGTGNIYEQYF
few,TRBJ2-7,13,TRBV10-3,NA,TGTGCCATCAGTGACGACAGTACCTACGAGCAGTACTTC,CAISDDSTYEQYF
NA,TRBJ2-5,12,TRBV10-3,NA,TGTGCCATCAGGGCCAGCCAAGAGACCCAGTACTTC,CAIRASQETQYF
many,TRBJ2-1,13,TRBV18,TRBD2,TGTGCCAGCAGCCCCCCGGGGGGAAATGAGCAGTTCTTC,CASSPPGGNEQFF
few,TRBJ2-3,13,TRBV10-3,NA,TGTGCCATCGGAGGGAACGGGGCAGATACGCAGTATTTT,CAIGGNGADTQYF
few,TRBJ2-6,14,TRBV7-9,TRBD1,TGTGCCAGCGACAGGGGGTCTGGGGCCAACGTCCTGACTTTC,CASDRGSGANVLTF
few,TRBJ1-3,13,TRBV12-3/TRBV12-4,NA,TGTGCCAGCAGTTTTGAACAGAGAAACACCATATATTTT,CASSFEQRNTIYF
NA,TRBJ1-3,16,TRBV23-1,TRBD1,TGCGCCAGCAGTCACGCGGGACAGGGAAGGAGAAACACCATATATTTT,CASSHAGQGRRNTIYF
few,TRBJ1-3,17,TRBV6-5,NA,TGTGCCAGCAGTTACCGGGCAGGAAGAACTACTGGAAACACCATATATTTT,CASSYRAGRTTGNTIYF
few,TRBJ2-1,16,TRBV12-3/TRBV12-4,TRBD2,TGTGCCAGCAGTTTACCCCTAGCGGGAGGGCCGAATGAGCAGTTCTTC,CASSLPLAGGPNEQFF